These T cell receptor beta chains were read from a single sample in a study of blood T cell repertoires in COVID-19. Clones were read by immunoSEQ multiplex PCR, and TCRdb kept only the in-frame ones, dropping some. The sample lists 290,000 or so clones, around 89% occurring once. The specimen sequenced was PBMCs or T cells enriched from blood (not recorded which). Receptors were obtained from a woman between 18 and 29 years old with acute COVID-19. CDR3s include the opening cysteine and the closing phenylalanine or tryptophan.

V gene,J gene,CDR3 protein
TRBV6-5,TRBJ2-3,CASSYTLADTQYF
TRBV9,TRBJ2-3,CASSVRPTSADTQYF
TRBV5-4,TRBJ1-2,CASSLDREQGHGYTF
TRBV11-2,TRBJ2-7,CASSVGQEPLYEQYF
TRBV5-1,TRBJ2-3,CASSLGGGEDTQYF
TRBV19,TRBJ2-6,CASSTVAGANVLTF
TRBV7-9,TRBJ2-3,CASMRLGFTDTQYF
TRBV27,TRBJ2-7,CASSSPKDSHYEQYF
TRBV28,TRBJ2-1,CASSLAVWDEQFF
TRBV9,TRBJ1-4,CASSVGGQINEKLFF
TRBV5-1,TRBJ1-5,CASSPTGDQPQHF
TRBV27,TRBJ2-7,CASSSSPYEQYF
TRBV4-1,TRBJ1-1,CASSQPERRGSTEAFF
TRBV25-1,TRBJ2-1,CASSSPGLAGGGNEQFF
TRBV6-2/TRBV6-3,TRBJ2-7,CASSYSASGRAPSTEQYF
TRBV9,TRBJ1-3,CASSVGGRFSGNTIYF
TRBV2,TRBJ1-2,CASSLYTF
TRBV20-1,TRBJ2-1,CSARTGLQFF
TRBV6-4,TRBJ2-7,CASSLAGRGEQYF
TRBV28,TRBJ1-5,CASSLRGDQPQHF
TRBV12-2,TRBJ2-7,CASRLDAGQASYEQYF
TRBV6-1,TRBJ1-2,CASSEVIRQGSTDYGYTF
TRBV27,TRBJ2-7,CASSMTGRYEQYF
TRBV6-5,TRBJ1-2,CASSLTISGYGYTF
TRBV9,TRBJ1-3,CASSARVAGNTIYF
TRBV28,TRBJ1-1,CASNVPGQGMNTEAFF
TRBV28,TRBJ1-2,CASSLELDSRANYGYTF
TRBV24-1,TRBJ2-5,CATSGLAGAKETQYF
TRBV18,TRBJ2-7,CASSVGQGPEQYF
TRBV18,TRBJ2-7,CASSHPGLSYEQYF
TRBV6-5,TRBJ1-1,CASHGGGWGTEAFF
TRBV7-3,TRBJ1-2,CASSLNPEPGGGYTF